These 11 T cell receptor beta chains originate from one sample sequenced in a study of blood T cell repertoires in COVID-19. Clones were sequenced by immunoSEQ multiplex PCR, and TCRdb holds only the in-frame ones, with some missing. This table holds 65,000 to 85,000 clones, about nine tenths found once. Material: peripheral blood. The source of these receptors is a young woman with acute or convalescent COVID-19.

This clone was observed a few times. The CDR3 region is CASGVAGTNTGELFF. The CDR3 coding sequence is TGCGCCAGCGGCGTAGCGGGGACGAACACCGGGGAGCTGTTTTTT. The chain is built from TRBV5-1 and TRBJ2-2; 8 bases align to TRBD2. This CDR3 comprises 15 residues. After removal of 7 bases from V and 0 bases from J, the junction contained 5 bases not matched to a gene. Looked up from germline, CDR1 is SGHRS and CDR2 is YFSETQ.

This clone was detected only a few times. The chain uses TRBV7-8 and TRBJ1-2; 8 bases line up with TRBD1. This CDR3 has 17 amino acids. Germline V gene sequence: CDR1 SGHVS, CDR2 FQNEAQ. V was clipped by 3 bases and J by 1 base; unmatched bases: 10. The CDR3 coding sequence is TGTGCCAGCAGCTTTCAGCCACGGGACAGGCATAACTATGGCTACACCTTC. It yields the protein CASSFQPRDRHNYGYTF. Based on the CDR3 plus reference TRBV7-8 and TRBJ1-2, the full variable domain is GAGVSQSPRYKVAKRGQDVALRCDPISGHVSLFWYQQALGQGPEFLTYFQNEAQLDKSGLPSDRFFAERPEGSVSTLKIQRTQQEDSAVYLCASSFQPRDRHNYGYTFGSGTRLTVV.

This chain uses TRBV28 with TRBJ1-1, with a weak D call TRBD1 (5 bases). The V end lost 7 bases, the J end lost 0 bases, and 15 bases lay between the germline ends. CDR3 length: 15 residues. CDR1 and CDR2 (germline): MDHEN, SYDVKM. This chain's CDR3 is CASIRAGWVNTEAFF. The DNA for the CDR3 is TGTGCCAGCATACGGGCAGGGTGGGTGAACACTGAAGCTTTCTTT.

The chain carries TRBV2 and TRBJ2-2, with 7 bases that match TRBD1. V shed 6 bases, J shed 1 base, and the junction held 2 bases outside the gene matches. CDR3 length: 14 residues. Germline CDR1 SNHLY, CDR2 FYNNEI. The CDR3 bases are TGTGCCAGCAGCCGGACAGGGAACACCGGGGAGCTGTTTTTT. Its translation: CASSRTGNTGELFF.

The chain combines TRBV7-9 with TRBJ1-4, with 7 bases that match TRBD1. CDR1 is SEHNR and CDR2 is FQNEAQ in the germline V gene (reference sequence). Unmatched junction bases numbered 2, after V lost 1 base and J lost 6 bases. CDR3 size: 14 residues. In DNA, the CDR3 is TGTGCCAGCAGCTTAGTTGGGACAGATGAAAAACTGTTTTTT. This sequence encodes CASSLVGTDEKLFF.

This chain links TRBV12-3 or TRBV12-4 with TRBJ1-1; unclear D gene. The CDR3 runs to 13 residues. Trimming removed 3 bases at V and 5 bases at J, with 10 bases between. CDR3: CASSFRQKTEAFF. The CDR3, as DNA: TGTGCCAGCAGTTTTAGACAAAAGACTGAAGCTTTCTTT.

The rearrangement joins TRBV24-1 to TRBJ2-3; 9 positions agree with TRBD2. Germline-derived CDR1 and CDR2 are KGHDR and SFDVKD. This CDR3 region has 16 residues. The junction had 5 bases not matched to a gene; V was cut back by 3 bases and J by 2 bases. CDR3 protein: CATSDASGIDTDTQYF. The CDR3 nucleotides read TGTGCCACCAGTGATGCTAGCGGGATAGACACAGATACGCAGTATTTT.

This clone was observed a few times. This sample also contains other DNA sequences that code for the same CDR3. The CDR3 DNA is TGTGCCAGCAGCTTAGCGCAGGGAACTGAAGCTTTCTTT. Protein product: CASSLAQGTEAFF. This chain joins TRBV7-9 and TRBJ1-1; D perhaps matches TRBD1 (5 bases). V gave up 0 bases and J gave up 5 bases, with 7 bases separating them. This CDR3 contains 13 residues. Per the germline V gene, CDR1 is SEHNR and CDR2 is FQNEAQ (reference sequence).

The chain is built from TRBV5-1 and TRBJ2-1, with TRBD1 matching over 8 bases. There are 16 residues in the CDR3. Germline V CDR1 and CDR2: SGHRS, YFSETQ. The V gene end was trimmed by 0 bases and the J gene end by 4 bases; junction bases not matched to a gene: 6. The CDR3 spells CASSLVAGGNYNEQFF. The CDR3, as DNA: TGCGCCAGCAGCTTGGTGGCAGGGGGCAATTACAATGAGCAGTTCTTC.

This clone was seen a few times. The sample carries other DNA sequences with the same CDR3. The rearrangement joins TRBV7-2 to TRBJ1-5; D is unclear. Per germline, CDR1 SGHTA and CDR2 FQGNSA. The V and J ends lost 0 bases and 1 base respectively, with 7 bases between them. The CDR3 has 15 residues. In DNA form, the CDR3 reads TGTGCCAGCAGCTTAGCCGGTCTGAGCAATCAGCCCCAGCATTTT. Residues: CASSLAGLSNQPQHF.

The rearrangement joins TRBV30 to TRBJ1-2; no definite D call. This CDR3 region has 11 residues. Trimming took 7 bases from V and 7 from J, leaving 13 bases between them. Germline CDR1 GTSNPN, CDR2 SVGIG (reference sequence). CDR3 sequence (DNA): TGTGCCTCCAAAACGGGGTCTGGCTACACCTTC. Translation gives CASKTGSGYTF.